A selection of T cell receptor beta chains follows, all from one sample in a study of blood T cell repertoires in COVID-19. The method was immunoSEQ multiplex PCR; TCRdb's version includes in-frame clones alone and lacks a portion of them. The sample holds about 74,000 clones, about 91% seen once. Input material: peripheral blood. Receptors originate from an elderly woman with active or convalescent COVID-19. The CDR3 runs from the conserved cysteine through the conserved F or W. A D gene is named only where the DNA matches it firmly. The size field is filled for only some rows; it gives once, few, many or a size class.

clone size	V gene	D gene	J gene	CDR3 protein	CDR3 DNA
NA	TRBV7-7	TRBD2	TRBJ2-3	CASSPSGSSDTQYF	TGTGCTAGCAGCCCTAGCGGGAGTTCAGATACGCAGTATTTT
once	TRBV11-3	TRBD2	TRBJ2-3	CASSRGRWSSTDTQYF	TGTGCCAGCAGCCGCGGGAGGTGGTCGTCCACAGATACGCAGTATTTT
NA	TRBV5-6	NA	TRBJ1-1	CASSLPGVMNTEAFF	TGTGCCAGCAGCCTTCCAGGGGTCATGAACACTGAAGCTTTCTTT
NA	TRBV19	TRBD1	TRBJ1-5	CASSDRGGYSNQPQHF	TGTGCCAGTAGCGACAGGGGGGGTTATAGCAATCAGCCCCAGCATTTT
NA	TRBV7-2	TRBD2	TRBJ2-5	CASSLVAGGVETQYF	TGTGCCAGCAGCTTAGTAGCGGGAGGTGTGGAGACCCAGTACTTC
NA	TRBV18	NA	TRBJ2-3	CASSPRGTYTDTQYF	TGTGCCAGCTCACCACGCGGGACCTACACAGATACGCAGTATTTT
NA	TRBV6-2/TRBV6-3	TRBD1	TRBJ1-5	CASSWTGIVGNQPQHF	TGTGCCAGCAGTTGGACAGGGATCGTGGGCAATCAGCCCCAGCATTTT
NA	TRBV6-5	TRBD1	TRBJ1-2	CASTTRTGTGYGYTF	TGTGCCAGCACGACTAGAACAGGGACAGGCTATGGCTACACCTTC
NA	TRBV12-3/TRBV12-4	NA	TRBJ1-1	CASSFPAGEAFF	TGTGCCAGCAGTTTCCCGGCGGGTGAAGCTTTCTTT
NA	TRBV30	NA	TRBJ1-1	CAWSVVRGNTEAFF	TGTGCCTGGAGTGTGGTCAGGGGAAACACTGAAGCTTTCTTT
NA	TRBV18	TRBD1	TRBJ1-4	CASSLGQSNEKLFF	TGTGCCAGCTCACTGGGACAGTCTAATGAAAAACTGTTTTTT
NA	TRBV10-3	NA	TRBJ1-1	CAISEYGARGTEAFF	TGTGCCATCAGTGAGTATGGGGCGCGGGGAACTGAAGCTTTCTTT
NA	TRBV27	NA	TRBJ2-7	CATLPSGRAPYEQYF	TGTGCCACCCTCCCCTCGGGAAGGGCGCCCTACGAGCAGTACTTC
NA	TRBV19	NA	TRBJ2-5	CASSAGDSPGSETQYF	TGTGCCAGTAGTGCCGGGGACTCCCCCGGGTCGGAGACCCAGTACTTC
NA	TRBV12-5	TRBD1	TRBJ1-6	CASGSALTGFNSPLHF	TGTGCTAGTGGTTCTGCCCTGACAGGGTTTAATTCACCCCTCCACTTT
NA	TRBV7-8	TRBD2	TRBJ2-7	CASSLALAGGKDEQYF	TGTGCCAGCAGCTTAGCGTTAGCGGGAGGGAAGGACGAGCAGTACTTC
NA	TRBV6-5	TRBD1	TRBJ2-3	CASTSQGASTDTQYF	TGTGCCAGCACCTCACAGGGGGCTAGCACAGATACGCAGTATTTT
NA	TRBV13	NA	TRBJ2-1	CASSLTGYNEQFF	TGTGCCAGCAGCCTGACAGGTTACAATGAGCAGTTCTTC
NA	TRBV5-4	TRBD1	TRBJ2-7	CASNRAGQGGYEQYF	TGTGCCAGCAACCGAGCGGGACAGGGGGGCTACGAGCAGTACTTC
NA	TRBV5-1	TRBD1	TRBJ1-1	CASSPGTGAEAFF	TGCGCCAGCAGCCCCGGGACAGGGGCTGAAGCTTTCTTT
NA	TRBV6-5	NA	TRBJ1-3	CASGLGGPGNTIYF	TGTGCCAGCGGACTCGGGGGGCCTGGAAACACCATATATTTT
NA	TRBV4-1	NA	TRBJ1-2	CASSQGGGAGYTF	TGCGCCAGCAGCCAAGGGGGGGGCGCTGGCTACACCTTC
NA	TRBV10-3	NA	TRBJ2-3	CATVGTDTQYF	TGTGCCACTGTCGGGACAGATACGCAGTATTTT
once	TRBV4-1	NA	TRBJ1-2	CASSQGDRVDPGAGYTF	TGCGCCAGCAGCCAAGGAGACCGGGTGGATCCAGGGGCGGGCTACACCTTC
NA	TRBV12-5	NA	TRBJ1-5	CASGLIDNQPQHF	TGTGCTAGTGGTCTAATAGACAATCAGCCCCAGCATTTT
NA	TRBV4-3	NA	TRBJ1-6	CASSQEAGSGNSPLHF	TGCGCCAGCAGCCAAGAAGCGGGAAGCGGCAATTCACCCCTCCACTTT
NA	TRBV7-2	TRBD2	TRBJ2-1	CASSSQRGLYNEQFF	TGTGCCAGCAGCTCCCAGCGGGGTCTCTACAATGAGCAGTTCTTC
NA	TRBV5-1	NA	TRBJ2-4	CASSLGAGAKNIQYF	TGCGCCAGCAGCTTAGGAGCGGGAGCCAAAAACATTCAGTACTTC
NA	TRBV7-8	TRBD1	TRBJ1-2	CASSSQPGQNYGYTF	TGTGCCAGCAGCTCCCAACCGGGACAGAACTATGGCTACACCTTC
NA	TRBV3-1/TRBV3-2	TRBD2	TRBJ2-3	CASSQSGGASDTQYF	TGTGCCAGCAGCCAGAGCGGGGGCGCCTCAGATACGCAGTATTTT
NA	TRBV29-1	TRBD2	TRBJ2-3	CSVIAGGPPDTQYF	TGCAGCGTTATAGCGGGAGGGCCTCCAGATACGCAGTATTTT
NA	TRBV11-3	NA	TRBJ2-3	CASSLPGQQTQYF	TGTGCCAGCAGCCTACCGGGACAACAAACGCAGTATTTT
NA	TRBV10-3	NA	TRBJ1-1	CAMSSFGGFTEAFF	TGTGCCATGTCGTCGTTCGGGGGGTTTACTGAAGCTTTCTTT
NA	TRBV13	NA	TRBJ1-2	CASSPGTRGVGYTF	TGTGCCAGCAGCCCAGGGACCAGGGGAGTCGGCTACACCTTC
NA	TRBV7-2	NA	TRBJ2-3	CASSNGISTDTQYF	TGTGCCAGCAGCAACGGGATTAGCACAGATACGCAGTATTTT
NA	TRBV7-9	NA	TRBJ2-1	CASSPQETYHGYEQFF	TGTGCCAGCAGCCCCCAGGAAACCTACCATGGTTATGAGCAGTTCTTC
once	TRBV6-5	NA	TRBJ2-3	CASRNRDTQYF	TGTGCCAGCAGGAATAGAGATACGCAGTATTTT
few	TRBV29-1	TRBD1	TRBJ1-1	CSVRITGASATEAFF	TGCAGCGTACGTATTACAGGGGCCTCGGCCACTGAAGCTTTCTTT
NA	TRBV5-6	NA	TRBJ2-3	CASSLPPFRTDTQYF	TGTGCCAGCAGCTTGCCTCCTTTTCGCACAGATACGCAGTATTTT
few	TRBV28	TRBD1	TRBJ2-4	CASRNRDRASKNIQYF	TGTGCCAGCAGGAATCGGGACAGGGCGTCCAAAAACATTCAGTACTTC
NA	TRBV27	NA	TRBJ1-4	CASTYFGGGFEKLFF	TGTGCCAGCACTTACTTTGGGGGCGGTTTTGAAAAACTGTTTTTT
once	TRBV7-9	TRBD2	TRBJ2-1	CASSSSPLAGGGIGEQFF	TGTGCCAGCAGCTCCAGCCCCTTGGCGGGAGGGGGGATCGGGGAGCAGTTCTTC
NA	TRBV4-3	TRBD1	TRBJ2-7	CASSLGQGSYEQYF	TGCGCCAGCAGCCTGGGACAGGGATCCTACGAGCAGTACTTC
NA	TRBV20-1	NA	TRBJ2-5	CSASDRPSTQETQYF	TGCAGTGCTAGTGACAGGCCCTCGACCCAAGAGACCCAGTACTTC
once	TRBV4-3	NA	TRBJ2-5	CASSQDRYQETQYF	TGCGCCAGCAGCCAAGACAGGTACCAAGAGACCCAGTACTTC
NA	TRBV7-2	TRBD2	TRBJ2-1	CASSLAPSGTSGEQFF	TGTGCCAGCAGCTTAGCGCCCTCCGGGACTAGCGGTGAGCAGTTCTTC
NA	TRBV4-3	NA	TRBJ2-7	CASSRELDYEQYF	TGCGCCAGCAGCCGAGAATTAGACTACGAGCAGTACTTC
NA	TRBV18	TRBD1	TRBJ2-7	CASSPPDRGRSYEQYF	TGTGCCAGCTCACCACCGGACAGGGGGAGATCCTACGAGCAGTACTTC
once	TRBV2	TRBD2	TRBJ2-5	CASLAGGRETQYF	TGTGCCAGCCTAGCGGGGGGTCGCGAGACCCAGTACTTC
NA	TRBV14	NA	TRBJ1-6	CASSQVVDSRYSPLHF	TGTGCCAGCAGCCAAGTGGTGGACAGTAGATATTCACCCCTCCACTTT
NA	TRBV7-2	TRBD2	TRBJ2-7	CASSPGTSGGALHEQYF	TGTGCCAGCAGCCCCGGGACTAGCGGGGGGGCCCTTCACGAGCAGTACTTC
NA	TRBV12-3/TRBV12-4	TRBD1	TRBJ1-5	CASRGQGNQPQHF	TGTGCCAGCAGAGGACAGGGCAATCAGCCCCAGCATTTT
NA	TRBV10-3	NA	TRBJ1-1	CAISELRTNTEAFF	TGTGCCATCAGTGAGCTGAGAACGAACACTGAAGCTTTCTTT
NA	TRBV10-3	TRBD1	TRBJ2-2	CAADRGQGGELFF	TGTGCCGCGGACAGGGGGCAAGGAGGGGAGCTGTTTTTT
NA	TRBV27	TRBD2	TRBJ2-3	CASSFRLAGTDTQYF	TGTGCCAGCAGTTTTCGACTAGCAGGCACAGATACGCAGTATTTT
once	TRBV5-5	TRBD1	TRBJ1-1	CASSGTGQLNTEAFF	TGTGCCAGCAGCGGGACAGGGCAGTTGAACACTGAAGCTTTCTTT
NA	TRBV11-2	NA	TRBJ1-2	CASSPYRVGYTF	TGTGCCAGCAGCCCCTACAGGGTTGGCTACACCTTC
NA	TRBV5-1	TRBD1	TRBJ2-1	CASGTGTYNEQFF	TGCGCCAGTGGGACAGGGACATACAATGAGCAGTTCTTC